One sample yielded the 3 T cell receptor beta chains listed below, sequenced in a study of blood T cell repertoires in COVID-19. TCRdb's table, derived via immunoSEQ multiplex PCR, lists solely in-frame clones and lacks some. The profile shows roughly 360,000 clones, approximately 87% of them singletons. The sample consisted of PBMCs or T cells enriched from blood (not recorded which). Receptors originate from a man aged 25-45 years who had recovered from COVID-19.

V is TRBV19 and J is TRBJ2-6, with TRBD1 identical over 7 bases. V lost 3 bases to trimming and J lost 2 bases; unmatched junction nucleotides: 1. The CDR3 is 15 amino acids. Germline V gene lookup returns CDR1 LNHDA and CDR2 SQIVND (reference sequence). The CDR3: CASSIGQAGANVLTF. The CDR3 region has the DNA TGTGCCAGTAGTATCGGACAGGCTGGGGCCAACGTCCTGACTTTC. Supplemented by reference TRBV19 and TRBJ2-6, the full variable domain reads DGGITQSPKYLFRKEGQNVTLSCEQNLNHDAMYWYRQDPGQGLRLIYYSQIVNDFQKGDIAEGYSVSREKKESFPLTVTSAQKNPTAFYLCASSIGQAGANVLTFGAGSRLTVL.

The chain has TRBV19 and TRBJ2-5; 7 nucleotides line up with TRBD1. There are 16 residues in the CDR3. After removal of 9 bases from V and 0 bases from J, the junction contained 13 bases not matched to a gene. CDR1 and CDR2 (germline): LNHDA, SQIVND (reference sequence). In nucleotides, the CDR3 is TGTGCCAGCTCTACAGGGGAAGTCGTGCACCAAGAGACCCAGTACTTC. Translated: CASSTGEVVHQETQYF.

This chain links TRBV11-2 with TRBJ2-1; 9 bases agree with TRBD1. Germline loops: CDR1 SGHAT, CDR2 FQNNGV. The junction had 7 bases not matched to a gene; V was cut back by 5 bases and J by 5 bases. The CDR3 sequence is 15 residues long. The CDR3 sequence is CASSHGQGWDNEQFF. The CDR3 nucleotides read TGTGCCAGCAGCCACGGACAGGGGTGGGACAATGAGCAGTTCTTC. The variable domain in full, with the rest retrieved from reference TRBV11-2 and TRBJ2-1, is EAGVAQSPRYKIIEKRQSVAFWCNPISGHATLYWYQQILGQGPKLLIQFQNNGVVDDSQLPKDRFSAERLKGVDSTLKIQPAKLEDSAVYLCASSHGQGWDNEQFFGPGTRLTVL.